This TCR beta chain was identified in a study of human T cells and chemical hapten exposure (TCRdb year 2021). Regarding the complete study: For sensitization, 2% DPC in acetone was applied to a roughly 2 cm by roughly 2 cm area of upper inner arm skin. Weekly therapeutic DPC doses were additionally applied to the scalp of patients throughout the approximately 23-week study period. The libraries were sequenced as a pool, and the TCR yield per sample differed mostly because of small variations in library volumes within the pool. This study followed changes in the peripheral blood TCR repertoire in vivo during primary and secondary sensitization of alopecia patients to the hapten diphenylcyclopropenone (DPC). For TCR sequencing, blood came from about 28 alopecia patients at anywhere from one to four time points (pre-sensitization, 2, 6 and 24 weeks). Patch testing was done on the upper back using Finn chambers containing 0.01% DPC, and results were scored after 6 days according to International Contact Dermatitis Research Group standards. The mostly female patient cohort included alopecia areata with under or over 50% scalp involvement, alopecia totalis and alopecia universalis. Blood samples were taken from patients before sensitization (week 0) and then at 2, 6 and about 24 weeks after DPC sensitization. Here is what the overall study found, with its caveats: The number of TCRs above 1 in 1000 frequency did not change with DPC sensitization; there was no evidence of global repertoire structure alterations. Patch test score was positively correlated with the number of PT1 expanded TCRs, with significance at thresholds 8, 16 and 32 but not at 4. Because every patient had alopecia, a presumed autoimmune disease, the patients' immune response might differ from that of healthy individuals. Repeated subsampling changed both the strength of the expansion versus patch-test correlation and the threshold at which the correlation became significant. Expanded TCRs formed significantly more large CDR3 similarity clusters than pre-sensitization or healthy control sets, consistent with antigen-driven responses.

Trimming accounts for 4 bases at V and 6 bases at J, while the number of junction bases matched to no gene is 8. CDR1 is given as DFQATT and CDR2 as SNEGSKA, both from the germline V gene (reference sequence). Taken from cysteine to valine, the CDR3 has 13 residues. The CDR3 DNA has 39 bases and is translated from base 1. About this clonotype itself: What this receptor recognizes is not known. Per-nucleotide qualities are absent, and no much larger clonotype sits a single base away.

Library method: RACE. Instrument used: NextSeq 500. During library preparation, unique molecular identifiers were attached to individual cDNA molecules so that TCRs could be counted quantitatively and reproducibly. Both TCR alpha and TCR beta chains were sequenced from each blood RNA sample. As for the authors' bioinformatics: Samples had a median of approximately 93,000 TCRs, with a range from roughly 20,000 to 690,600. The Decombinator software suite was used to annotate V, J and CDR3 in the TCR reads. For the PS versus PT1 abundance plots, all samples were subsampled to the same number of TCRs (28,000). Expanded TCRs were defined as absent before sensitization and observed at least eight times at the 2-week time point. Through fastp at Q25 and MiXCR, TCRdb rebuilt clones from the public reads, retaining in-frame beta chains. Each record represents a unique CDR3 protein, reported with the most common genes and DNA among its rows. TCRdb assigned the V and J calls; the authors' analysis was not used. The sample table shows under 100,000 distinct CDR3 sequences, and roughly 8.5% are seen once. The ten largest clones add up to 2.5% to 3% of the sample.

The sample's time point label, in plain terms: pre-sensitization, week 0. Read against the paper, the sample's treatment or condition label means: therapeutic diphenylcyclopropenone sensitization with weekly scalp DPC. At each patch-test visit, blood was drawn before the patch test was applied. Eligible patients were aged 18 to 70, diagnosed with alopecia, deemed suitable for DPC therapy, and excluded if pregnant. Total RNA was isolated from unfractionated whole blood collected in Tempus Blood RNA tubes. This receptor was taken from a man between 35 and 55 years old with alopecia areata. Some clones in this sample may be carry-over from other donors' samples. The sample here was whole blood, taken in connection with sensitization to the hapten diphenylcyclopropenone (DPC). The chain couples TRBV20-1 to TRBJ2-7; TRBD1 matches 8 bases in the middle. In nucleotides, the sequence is TGCAGTGCTACGAAGGACAGGGCGGTCGAGCAGTACGTC. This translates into CSATKDRAVEQYV.